These 6 T cell receptor beta chains were all obtained from the same sample, sequenced in a study of blood T cell repertoires in COVID-19. Method: immunoSEQ multiplex PCR; TCRdb's copy keeps in-frame clones and lacks some. The sample consists of a few hundred thousand clones, around 89% of them appearing once. Sequencing was carried out using PBMCs or T cells enriched from blood (not recorded which). Receptors were obtained from a woman aged 45-59 years who had recovered from COVID-19.

The gene calls are TRBV4-2 and TRBJ2-7; 7 nucleotides align to TRBD2. The CDR3 is 13 residues long. The V and J ends lost 1 base and 6 bases, in that order; junction bases with no gene match: 3. CDR1 is LGHNA, CDR2 YNFKEQ, per germline. The CDR3 region is CASSQGSGTEQYF. As DNA, the CDR3 is TGTGCCAGCAGCCAAGGAAGCGGGACCGAGCAGTACTTC.

The chain carries TRBV7-2 and TRBJ2-3, with TRBD2 matching over 7 bases. The junction had 2 bases not matched to a gene; V was cut back by 1 base and J by 1 base. CDR3 length equals 15 residues. Looked up from germline, CDR1 is SGHTA and CDR2 is FQGNSA. The CDR3 DNA sequence: TGTGCCAGCAGCTTAGTTACTAGCGGCACAGATACGCAGTATTTT. Protein sequence: CASSLVTSGTDTQYF.

This rearrangement joins TRBV19 to TRBJ1-5; maybe TRBD1 (6 bases). Deletions cut 5 bases from V and 2 bases from J, with 13 bases between. The germline V gene has CDR1 LNHDA and CDR2 SQIVND (reference sequence). The CDR3 extends over 15 amino acids. The chain's CDR3 is CASSVRAGGNQPQHF. CDR3 coding DNA: TGTGCCAGTAGTGTTCGGGCAGGGGGCAATCAGCCCCAGCATTTT.

The chain joins TRBV5-1 to TRBJ1-2; perhaps TRBD1 as D (6 bases). CDR1 SGHRS and CDR2 YFSETQ come from the germline V gene. The germline V and J ends were trimmed by 3 bases and 4 bases, with 22 bases remaining between them. This CDR3 is 17 amino acids long. CDR3 sequence: CASSWAGAAGVGYGYTF. In DNA, the CDR3 is TGCGCCAGCAGCTGGGCGGGTGCGGCAGGGGTTGGCTATGGCTACACCTTC.

This clone showed up just a few times. The chain carries TRBV21-1 and TRBJ2-1; TRBD1, the D gene given by the table, was not confirmed from the DNA. TRBV21-1 is shown as a pseudogene. The CDR3 covers 15 residues. CDR3 loop: CASSKRDRGSNEQFF. CDR3 sequence (DNA): TGTGCCAGCAGCAAGCGGGACAGGGGATCCAATGAGCAGTTCTTC.

The chain combines TRBV30 with TRBJ1-4; D perhaps matches TRBD1 (5 bases). The ends were cut back, 5 bases at V and 5 bases at J, with 15 bases in the middle. The V gene's germline CDR1 is GTSNPN and CDR2 SVGIG (reference sequence). The length of the CDR3 is 14 residues. CDR3 DNA: TGTGCCTGGGGGACGACAGCCGGAAATGAAAAACTGTTTTTT. Its translation is CAWGTTAGNEKLFF.